This T cell receptor beta chain was recovered during a study of blood T cell repertoires in COVID-19. Study context: The United States, Italy and Spain supplied acute and convalescent COVID-19 samples. Sources were T cells, B-cell-depleted T cells, or PBMCs; the material itself was cDNA or gDNA.

J lost 1 base, V lost 4 bases, and 10 bases had no gene match. This CDR3 contains 17 residues. In germline, CDR1 is SGHRS, CDR2 YFSETQ. Clones were sequenced by immunoSEQ multiplex PCR, and TCRdb holds only the in-frame ones, with some missing. Found here are approximately 160,000 clones, 84% of them singletons; the top ten hold about 8%. The chain employs TRBV5-1 and TRBJ2-5, with TRBD2 matching 10 bases. This clonotype was sampled from a woman between 45 and 65 years old who had recovered from COVID-19. The sample consisted of PBMCs or T cells enriched from blood (not recorded which). This chain's CDR3 is CASSTGSGTSAQETQYF. CDR3 nucleotide sequence: TGCGCCAGCAGCACGGGTTCCGGGACTAGCGCCCAAGAGACCCAGTACTTC.